This T cell receptor (beta chain) was sequenced during a study of long-term antiretroviral therapy in people with HIV. Trimming removed 4 bases from V and 4 bases from J, with 11 bases in between. Germline CDR1 and CDR2: SGHDT and YYEEEE. This CDR3 spans 14 amino acids. The immunoSEQ assay was v3.0, run at survey level. Repertoires were generated with immunoSEQ multiplex PCR, while TCRdb's copy carries only in-frame clones and drops some. The sample has 25,000 to 35,000 clones; 86% are singletons. The rearrangement joins TRBV5-6 to TRBJ1-4; D is unclear. The sequence derives from a woman aged 25 to 39 with HIV. Sequencing used unsorted PBMCs, obtained 0.8 years after starting antiretroviral therapy. CDR3 DNA: TGTGCCAGCAGCCAGGCGGGGAGTAATGAAAAACTGTTTTTT. The encoded protein is CASSQAGSNEKLFF. The variable domain in full, with the rest retrieved from reference TRBV5-6 and TRBJ1-4, is DAGVTQSPTHLIKTRGQQVTLRCSPKSGHDTVSWYQQALGQGPQFIFQYYEEEERQRGNFPDRFSGHQFPNYSSELNVNALLLGDSALYLCASSQAGSNEKLFFGSGTQLSVL.